The 20 T cell receptor beta chains below come from one sample, sequenced in a study of spatial heterogeneity in lung cancer (dated by TCRdb to between 2018 and 2020). What the time point label conveys for this sample: sample taken at primary tumor resection. Library construction relied on 5' RACE. TCRdb records NextSeq 500 as the sequencer. Using fastp at Q25 and MiXCR, TCRdb reprocessed the public reads and kept productive beta chains. Records with the same CDR3 protein are collapsed into one entry carrying the most frequent genes and DNA. This sample holds approximately 40,000 distinct CDR3 sequences; less than 8.5% were observed only once. 29% of the sample comes from the top ten. The sequencing used PBMCs, collected at surgery. The receptors were sampled from a female donor with early-stage non-small cell lung cancer.

The CDR3 region is CSAVVSGANVLTF. CDR3 nucleotides: TGCAGCGCGGTCGTCTCTGGGGCCAACGTCCTGACTTTC. The chain has TRBV20-1 and TRBJ2-6; D is uncertain. The CDR3 covers 13 residues. CDR1 and CDR2 from the germline V gene are DFQATT and SNEGSKA (reference sequence).

In its sample, this clonotype was seen many times. The rearrangement links TRBV10-2 to TRBJ1-1; D not resolved. This CDR3 contains 11 residues. The germline gives CDR1 WSHSY, CDR2 SAAADI. The V and J ends lost 6 bases and 4 bases respectively, with 6 bases between them. CDR3 nucleotide sequence: TGCGCCAGCAGCAAAGTCACTGAAGCTTTCTTT. Translating it yields CASSKVTEAFF.

In this sample, this clonotype turned up many times. This chain links TRBV4-2 with TRBJ1-5; the D gene is possibly TRBD1 (5 bases). Germline V CDR1 and CDR2: LGHNA, YNFKEQ. V lost 0 bases and J lost 4, with 16 bases in between. The CDR3 length is 17 residues. The CDR3 here is CASSQDAGVGLNQPQHF. Written as DNA, the CDR3 is TGTGCCAGCAGCCAAGATGCGGGGGTAGGCCTAAATCAGCCCCAGCATTTT.

The table lists this clonotype with a count of one. This chain links TRBV5-1 with TRBJ2-2; D perhaps matches TRBD1 (6 bases). Germline loops: CDR1 SGHRS, CDR2 YFSETQ. The V end was cut by 7 bases, the J end by 9 bases, with 16 bases between. The CDR3 has 13 residues. CDR3: CASGPLGGRELFF. Written as DNA, the CDR3 is TGCGCCAGCGGCCCCCTTGGGGGCCGGGAGCTGTTTTTT.

In its sample, this clonotype was seen a few times. V usage is TRBV12-3 or TRBV12-4 and J usage is TRBJ2-1; 13 bases fit TRBD2. V shed 6 bases and J 13 bases; nucleotides not matched to a gene: 6. CDR3 length: 13 amino acids. The CDR3 is CASSRTSGGLQFF. DNA for the CDR3: TGTGCCAGCAGCCGGACTAGCGGGGGCCTTCAGTTCTTC.

The chain joins TRBV12-5 to TRBJ2-7; D is perhaps TRBD1 or TRBD2 (5 bases each). The CDR3 is made up of 15 amino acids. The V and J ends lost 10 bases and 0 bases respectively, with 19 bases between them. The germline CDR1 and CDR2 sequences are LGHNT and FRNRAP. The CDR3 loop reads CANGPVGVSSYEQYF. The CDR3 region has the DNA TGTGCTAATGGCCCCGTGGGGGTGAGCTCCTACGAGCAGTACTTC.

This clonotype was observed at least ten times. The junction departs from the called germline gene at one end, perhaps through a read error. V usage is TRBV7-8 and J usage is TRBJ2-7, with D tentatively TRBD2 (6 bases). In germline, CDR1 is SGHVS, CDR2 FQNEAQ. This CDR3 comprises 12 residues. In nucleotides, the CDR3 is TGTGCCAGCAGCCGCCGGGGGTTGGGCAGCCACTTC. Encoded protein: CASSRRGLGSHF.

The table lists this clonotype with many counts. The V call is TRBV6-2 or TRBV6-3, the J call TRBJ2-3, with D perhaps given as TRBD1 or TRBD2 (6 bases each). The germline gives CDR1 MNHEY, CDR2 SVGEGT. This CDR3 has 17 amino acids. The V end lost 5 bases, the J end lost 0 bases, and 18 bases lay between the germline ends. CDR3 protein: CASSPLIGGPSTDTQYF. Written as DNA, the CDR3 is TGTGCCAGCAGTCCGCTAATAGGGGGGCCTAGCACAGATACGCAGTATTTT.

This clonotype was seen a handful of times. V is TRBV13 and J is TRBJ1-1; 12 bases are a match to TRBD1. The CDR3 has 14 residues. Trimming at V came to 2 bases and at J to 9 bases, leaving 4 bases not matched to a gene. Germline-derived CDR1 and CDR2 are PRHDT and FYEKMQ (reference sequence). CDR3 region: CASSLTGTGGKAFF. The DNA for the CDR3 is TGTGCCAGCAGCTTAACCGGGACAGGGGGCAAAGCTTTCTTT.

This clonotype came up many times. V is TRBV4-1 and J is TRBJ1-2; D remains unclear. The CDR3 length is 15 residues. Germline V gene lookup returns CDR1 MGHRA and CDR2 YSYEKL. Between the trimmed V and J ends, which lost 2 bases and 6 bases, there was a span of 16 bases. As DNA, the CDR3 is TGCGCCAGCAGCCAACCCAGGACCCGCCGGGATGGCTACACCTTC. Amino acids: CASSQPRTRRDGYTF.

This clonotype was recorded at least ten times. The chain employs TRBV27 and TRBJ2-5, with D perhaps given as TRBD1 or TRBD2 (5 bases each). Germline CDR1 is MNHEY and CDR2 is SMNVEV (reference sequence). Deletions cut 5 bases from V and 1 base from J, with 14 bases between. This CDR3 contains 15 residues. The CDR3: CASSLSARAQETQYF. DNA for the CDR3: TGTGCCAGCAGTCTTAGCGCCAGGGCCCAAGAGACCCAGTACTTC.

The genes are TRBV5-1 and TRBJ2-3; weak D call: TRBD2 (5 bases). Germline lookup yields CDR1 SGHRS and CDR2 YFSETQ. The CDR3 length is 14 residues. V shed 4 bases and J shed 1 base, with 10 bases lying between them. In DNA form, the CDR3 reads TGCGCCAGCAGCCCGGCGGAGGGCACAGATACGCAGTATTTT. Its protein product is CASSPAEGTDTQYF.

This clonotype was seen many times. The genes are TRBV27 and TRBJ2-7, with TRBD2 identical over 7 bases. CDR3 length: 15 residues. Germline values: CDR1 MNHEY, CDR2 SMNVEV (reference sequence). The ends lost 7 bases at V and 7 bases at J; junction bases unmatched: 16. CDR3 protein: CASTSLSGGRKEQYF. The CDR3 DNA is TGTGCCAGCACCTCCCTGTCGGGGGGACGGAAAGAGCAGTACTTC.

The rearrangement joins TRBV24-1 to TRBJ2-3, with a possible D match to TRBD1 (5 bases). V lost 10 bases to trimming and J lost 6 bases, with 13 bases between them. Germline CDR1 is KGHDR and CDR2 is SFDVKD. This CDR3 comprises 12 residues. The CDR3 DNA is TGTGCCACGCGTGGGGCCAAGGATACGCAGTATTTT. The encoded protein is CATRGAKDTQYF.

In its sample, this clonotype was seen many times. The chain joins TRBV10-1 to TRBJ2-3; D uncertain. CDR1 and CDR2 (germline): WNHNN, SYGVQD (reference sequence). CDR3 length: 15 amino acids. V was trimmed by 0 bases and J by 3 bases, leaving 10 bases between them. The CDR3 region is CASSESWVGTDTQYF. The CDR3 region has the DNA TGCGCCAGCAGTGAGTCGTGGGTAGGGACAGATACGCAGTATTTT.

This clonotype was observed many times. The rearrangement joins TRBV5-1 to TRBJ2-7; unclear D gene. The CDR3 consists of 13 residues. CDR1 and CDR2 (germline): SGHRS, YFSETQ. Trimming stripped 1 base from V and 6 bases from J, with 11 bases between. CDR3 sequence: CASSLSLAFEQYF. DNA for the CDR3: TGCGCCAGCAGCTTGAGTCTGGCGTTCGAGCAGTACTTC. The variable domain in full, completed from reference TRBV5-1 and TRBJ2-7, reads KAGVTQTPRYLIKTRGQQVTLSCSPISGHRSVSWYQQTPGQGLQFLFEYFSETQRNKGNFPGRFSGRQFSNSRSEMNVSTLELGDSALYLCASSLSLAFEQYFGPGTRLTVT.

This clonotype was detected ten times or more. V usage is TRBV7-2 and J usage is TRBJ1-5; D is uncertain. Per the germline V gene, CDR1 is SGHTA and CDR2 is FQGNSA. The CDR3 covers 12 residues. V shed 4 bases and J shed 4 bases, with 5 bases lying between them. Here the CDR3 DNA reads TGTGCCAGCAGCTCGATAAATCAGCCCCAGCATTTT. This gives the protein CASSSINQPQHF.

The sample holds a few counts of this clonotype. The J gene is TRBJ2-1, the V gene TRBV7-2; 8 bases fit TRBD1. Per germline, CDR1 SGHTA and CDR2 FQGNSA. The V and J ends lost 4 bases and 4 bases, in that order; junction bases with no gene match: 3. This CDR3 is built from 14 residues. In nucleotides, the CDR3 is TGTGCCAGCAGCTCGGACAGGGCTTACAATGAGCAGTTCTTC. This encodes CASSSDRAYNEQFF.

This clonotype was seen ten or more times. The genes are TRBV19 and TRBJ2-2, with TRBD1 as a possible D gene (5 bases). The CDR3 covers 14 residues. The V end lost 2 bases, the J end lost 6 bases, and 10 bases lay between the germline ends. Germline CDR1 reads LNHDA; CDR2 reads SQIVND (reference sequence). CDR3 residues: CASSIQGSAGELFF. The DNA of the CDR3 is TGTGCCAGTAGTATACAGGGCTCGGCCGGGGAGCTGTTTTTT.

The sample holds many counts of this clonotype. The V and J genes are TRBV2 and TRBJ2-7; weak D call: TRBD2 (5 bases). Per germline, CDR1 SNHLY and CDR2 FYNNEI. This CDR3 comprises 12 residues. V was cut by 6 bases and J by 7 bases, with 13 bases left in between. The CDR3 sequence is CASRVLAGEQYF. For the CDR3, the DNA is TGTGCCAGCAGGGTGCTCGCGGGTGAGCAGTACTTC.